Below, one TCR beta chain is given with its context. The antigen is unknown. The data belong to a study of T cells after yellow fever vaccination. Notes on the study in general: Relatively few clonotypes were ones that appeared in both CD4 and CD8 compartments. Researchers report a weaker secondary response that nonetheless peaked faster, day 5 versus 15. Reappearance after the booster was seen for most primary-vaccination clones, at 95% to 97% CD4 and 70% to 90% CD8. The bulk population could contribute abundant contaminating clonotypes to FACS-sorted repertoires.

The germline V and J ends were trimmed by 6 bases and 6 bases, with 11 bases remaining between them. The germline CDR1 and CDR2 sequences are SQVTM and ANQGSEA. The length of the CDR3 is 11 residues. TCRdb redid the calling of the 5' RACE reads with MiXCR, one entry per CDR3 protein. The sample consists of hundreds of thousands of distinct CDR3 sequences, about a sixth of them appearing once. The clonotype was recovered from a young man who received the YFV17D yellow fever vaccine. The rearrangement uses TRBV29-1 and TRBJ1-1, with unresolved D. This sample comprised PBMCs, obtained 5 days after the first yellow fever vaccination. The CDR3 bases are TGCAGCGTCCGCTTTTCTTCTGAAGCTTTCTTT. Its translation: CSVRFSSEAFF.